Each of the 26 T cell receptor beta chains below was sequenced from the same sample in a study of cytomegalovirus exposure and HLA in healthy donors. The study ran its PCR with 60 Vbeta and 13 Jbeta primers. Profiling relied on immunoSEQ multiplex PCR, and the TCRdb table lists in-frame clones only, not all of them. The sample has under 130,000 clones; roughly 80% are singletons. What was sequenced was PBMCs. Source of these receptors: a woman between 40 and 50 years old in good health and CMV-seropositive.

This clone turned up a few times. The rearrangement links TRBV11-3 to TRBJ2-1, with 7 bases matching TRBD1. The CDR3 has 16 amino acids. CDR1 is SGHNT, CDR2 YENEEA, per germline. The trim removed 4 bases at V and 5 bases at J, leaving 11 bases unmatched. As DNA, the CDR3 is TGTGCCAGCAGCTCCGGCAGGGGGAGAGGGAACAATGAGCAGTTCTTC. Its protein is CASSSGRGRGNNEQFF.

The V and J genes are TRBV6-6 and TRBJ1-2, with unresolved D. This CDR3 comprises 13 residues. Germline assignment: CDR1 MNHNY and CDR2 SVGAGI (reference sequence). Trimming shortened V by 8 bases and J by 8 bases, and 18 bases separated the two germline ends. The CDR3 reads CASEPNPLGGYTF. CDR3 coding DNA: TGTGCCAGCGAACCGAATCCTCTCGGGGGCTACACCTTC.

This chain joins TRBV28 and TRBJ1-2, with 7 bases fitting TRBD1. V lost 6 bases and J lost 6; bases outside the gene matches: 4. The germline V gene encodes CDR1 MDHEN and CDR2 SYDVKM. The CDR3 length is 12 residues. CDR3 protein: CASSGTADGYTF. The DNA of the CDR3 is TGTGCCAGCAGCGGGACAGCGGATGGCTACACCTTC.

V and J are TRBV7-3 and TRBJ2-3; 8 bases align to TRBD1. CDR3 size: 16 residues. J lost 1 base, V lost 5 bases, and 8 bases had no gene match. Germline values: CDR1 SGHTA, CDR2 FQGTGA. The CDR3 region is CASSTWDRFGTDTQYF. The CDR3 bases are TGTGCCAGCAGCACCTGGGACAGGTTTGGCACAGATACGCAGTATTTT.

The chain recombines TRBV19 with TRBJ1-4; possible D gene TRBD1, 6 bases. From germline, CDR1 is LNHDA and CDR2 SQIVND (reference sequence). The CDR3 covers 14 residues. The ends were cut back, 8 bases at V and 4 bases at J, with 14 bases in the middle. Here the CDR3 DNA reads TGTGCCAGTGGATGGACAGCTAGTAATGAAAAACTGTTTTTT. Amino acid sequence: CASGWTASNEKLFF.

This chain joins TRBV7-2 and TRBJ2-1; the match to TRBD2 covers 13 bases. The CDR3 is 18 amino acids. Germline V gene lookup returns CDR1 SGHTA and CDR2 FQGNSA. Trimming took 4 bases from V and 4 from J; bases not matched to a gene: 10. The CDR3: CASSSRRLAGGLYNEQFF. In DNA form, the CDR3 reads TGTGCCAGCAGCTCCAGACGACTAGCGGGGGGCTTATACAATGAGCAGTTCTTC.

This chain uses TRBV6-5 with TRBJ2-7, with TRBD1 matching 8 bases. The CDR3 has 12 amino acids. With 10 bases clipped from V and 2 bases from J, the junction kept 4 bases outside the gene matches. Per the germline V gene, CDR1 is MNHEY and CDR2 is SVGAGI. The CDR3 reads CATRDRTYEQYF. The CDR3 nucleotides read TGTGCCACCAGGGACAGGACCTACGAGCAGTACTTC.

The chain couples TRBV7-6 to TRBJ2-1, with TRBD2 matching 8 bases. This CDR3 has 16 residues. After removal of 3 bases from V and 0 bases from J, the junction contained 4 bases not matched to a gene. Germline values: CDR1 SGHVS, CDR2 FNYEAQ. The CDR3 spells CASSLGAGDSYNEQFF. CDR3 bases: TGTGCCAGCAGCTTGGGAGCGGGAGACTCCTACAATGAGCAGTTCTTC.

J is TRBJ1-1 and V is TRBV28, with D unresolved. Germline CDR1 is MDHEN and CDR2 is SYDVKM. The V gene lost 6 bases and the J gene lost 9 bases, with 14 bases spanning the gap. The CDR3 spans 12 residues. The CDR3: CASSLGASKAFF. The CDR3, as DNA: TGTGCCAGCAGCTTGGGAGCCTCCAAAGCTTTCTTT.

The V and J genes are TRBV15 and TRBJ1-3, with TRBD1 matching 7 bases. This CDR3 region has 17 residues. Per germline, CDR1 LNHNV and CDR2 YYDKDF (reference sequence). The V and J ends lost 2 bases and 1 base, in that order; junction bases with no gene match: 8. DNA of the CDR3: TGTGCCACCAGCAGAAAGACAGGGCTTCGGTCTGGAAACACCATATATTTT. This gives the protein CATSRKTGLRSGNTIYF.

V and J are TRBV13 and TRBJ2-3; D unresolved. Trimming cost V 1 base and J 0 bases, with 14 bases left between them. The CDR3 is 17 amino acids. Germline V gives CDR1 PRHDT, CDR2 FYEKMQ (reference sequence). The DNA for the CDR3 is TGTGCCAGCAGCTTAGCCCCCTTTGGCCCTAGCACAGATACGCAGTATTTT. Protein: CASSLAPFGPSTDTQYF.

The chain couples TRBV23-1 to TRBJ1-1, with TRBD1 identical over 10 bases. TRBV23-1 is labeled an ORF, and its function is uncertain. Germline trimming cut 6 bases from V and 1 base from J; bases unmatched to any gene: 8. CDR3 length: 16 residues. CDR3 in amino acids: CASRPGQGSGNTEAFF. As DNA, the CDR3 is TGCGCCAGCAGACCGGGACAGGGGTCCGGGAACACTGAAGCTTTCTTT.

This chain uses TRBV6-5 with TRBJ2-7; D perhaps matches TRBD2 (5 bases). CDR3 size: 14 residues. Germline-derived CDR1 and CDR2 are MNHEY and SVGAGI. Trimming removed 4 bases from V and 2 bases from J, with 12 bases in between. The CDR3 DNA reads as TGTGCCAGCAGTTCTGGGAGCCCGGCCTACGAGCAGTACTTC. It yields the protein CASSSGSPAYEQYF.

J is TRBJ2-3 and V is TRBV5-1; 7 bases match TRBD2. Germline trimming cut 0 bases from V and 10 bases from J; bases unmatched to any gene: 8. The length of the CDR3 is 14 residues. Germline CDR1 and CDR2: SGHRS and YFSETQ. CDR3 DNA sequence: TGCGCCAGCAGCTTGGTCCCGGGAGGTACGTCGCAGTATTTT. Amino acids: CASSLVPGGTSQYF. Full variable domain (outside the CDR3, taken from reference TRBV5-1 and TRBJ2-3): KAGVTQTPRYLIKTRGQQVTLSCSPISGHRSVSWYQQTPGQGLQFLFEYFSETQRNKGNFPGRFSGRQFSNSRSEMNVSTLELGDSALYLCASSLVPGGTSQYFGPGTRLTVL.

This sequence joins TRBV11-1 and TRBJ1-1, with TRBD1 as a possible D gene (5 bases). Deletions cut 4 bases from V and 0 bases from J, with 12 bases between. The CDR3 sequence is 15 residues long. Germline CDR1 reads SGHAT; CDR2 reads FQDESV (reference sequence). The CDR3 DNA is TGTGCCAGCAGCTCCCTAGGGGCGGTGAACACTGAAGCTTTCTTT. Amino acids: CASSSLGAVNTEAFF.

The chain combines TRBV9 with TRBJ1-2; no clear D. V gave up 3 bases and J gave up 1 base, with 16 bases separating them. Germline V CDR1 and CDR2: SGDLS, YYNGEE. The CDR3 contains 16 residues. The CDR3: CASSEPGKAFNYGYTF. The CDR3 DNA reads as TGTGCCAGCAGCGAGCCGGGGAAGGCTTTTAACTATGGCTACACCTTC.

The rearrangement joins TRBV7-3 to TRBJ2-6; 9 bases fit TRBD1. The CDR3 has 19 amino acids. V was clipped by 2 bases and J by 0 bases; unmatched bases: 8. Germline CDR1 reads SGHTA; CDR2 reads FQGTGA. The CDR3 spells CASSLRGQGFSSGANVLTF. The CDR3 DNA is TGTGCCAGCAGCTTACGGGGACAGGGTTTCTCCTCTGGGGCCAACGTCCTGACTTTC. Supplemented by reference TRBV7-3 and TRBJ2-6, the full variable domain reads GAGVSQTPSNKVTEKGKYVELRCDPISGHTALYWYRQSLGQGPEFLIYFQGTGAADDSGLPNDRFFAVRPEGSVSTLKIQRTERGDSAVYLCASSLRGQGFSSGANVLTFGAGSRLTVL.

This sequence joins TRBV15 and TRBJ1-1; weak D call: TRBD1 (5 bases). This CDR3 has 16 amino acids. Looked up from germline, CDR1 is LNHNV and CDR2 is YYDKDF (reference sequence). The V end lost 0 bases, the J end lost 3 bases, and 14 bases lay between the germline ends. For the CDR3, the DNA is TGTGCCACCAGCAGAGATATTCGGGGGAGCGACACTGAAGCTTTCTTT. Its translation: CATSRDIRGSDTEAFF.

This chain connects TRBV2 to TRBJ2-7; 8 bases are a match to TRBD1. The CDR3 totals 11 residues. V lost 11 bases, J lost 7 bases, and 7 bases stayed unmatched. Germline V lookup: CDR1 SNHLY, CDR2 FYNNEI. The CDR3 region has the DNA TGTGCCGGGAGACAGGGGCGGGAGCAGTACTTC. Its protein product is CAGRQGREQYF.

V is TRBV11-1 and J is TRBJ2-5; 7 positions agree with TRBD1. CDR1 and CDR2 (germline): SGHAT, FQDESV (reference sequence). The CDR3 is made up of 14 amino acids. Trimming took 5 bases from V and 2 from J; bases not matched to a gene: 5. The CDR3 loop reads CASSRDRDQETQYF. CDR3 nucleotide sequence: TGTGCCAGCAGCCGCGACAGGGATCAAGAGACCCAGTACTTC.

With respect to this clone: One end of the junction varies from germline; a read error may be responsible. The rearrangement uses TRBV7-9 and TRBJ2-3, with D maybe TRBD2 (6 bases). The CDR3 extends over 12 amino acids. Germline CDR1 SEHNR, CDR2 FQNEAQ (reference sequence). The CDR3: CSSMPRGITQYF. The CDR3 DNA reads TGTTCCAGCATGCCCCGGGGGATTACGCAGTATTTT.

This clone turned up a few times. The chain employs TRBV6-6 and TRBJ2-7; weak D call: TRBD1 (5 bases). The CDR3 is made up of 14 amino acids. V was shortened by 2 bases and J by 0 bases, with 8 bases between the two germline ends. Germline CDR1 MNHNY, CDR2 SVGAGI (reference sequence). The CDR3 spells CASSYTTASYEQYF. The CDR3 DNA reads TGTGCCAGCAGTTACACGACAGCCTCCTACGAGCAGTACTTC.

The chain recombines TRBV2 with TRBJ2-2; D not certain. CDR3 size: 12 residues. Germline CDR1 reads SNHLY; CDR2 reads FYNNEI. Trimming pared 5 bases from V and 1 base from J, leaving 2 bases between. The CDR3 DNA follows: TGTGCCAGCAGTCAGAACACCGGGGAGCTGTTTTTT. Protein product: CASSQNTGELFF.

The chain has TRBV27 and TRBJ1-2; D is unresolved. V was shortened by 0 bases and J by 5 bases, with 10 bases between the two germline ends. CDR1 is MNHEY and CDR2 is SMNVEV in the germline V gene (reference sequence). The CDR3 runs to 14 residues. This CDR3 reads CASSLSAGLYGYTF. The CDR3 DNA sequence: TGTGCCAGCAGTTTATCGGCAGGACTATATGGCTACACCTTC.

The CDR3 protein is CASSPGRGMNTEAFF. The DNA of the CDR3 is TGTGCCAGCAGTCCCGGGAGAGGTATGAACACTGAAGCTTTCTTT. The gene calls are TRBV27 and TRBJ1-1; D gene unclear. Trimming pared 5 bases from V and 0 bases from J, leaving 13 bases between. The CDR3 sequence is 15 residues long. Germline CDR1 reads MNHEY; CDR2 reads SMNVEV (reference sequence).

This clone was seen a handful of times. This sequence joins TRBV5-1 and TRBJ2-5, with 9 bases fitting TRBD2. V lost 2 bases to trimming and J lost 4 bases; unmatched junction nucleotides: 3. The CDR3 loop spans 14 amino acids. Germline lookup yields CDR1 SGHRS and CDR2 YFSETQ. This chain's CDR3 is CASSLSSGTETQYF. For the CDR3, the DNA is TGCGCCAGCAGCTTATCTAGCGGGACAGAGACCCAGTACTTC.